Reported below is one T cell receptor (beta chain). Its antigen is unknown. No qualities accompany the bases; no much larger clone lies one base away. These data are taken from a study of OX40 agonist ivuxolimab in advanced cancers. Regarding the study in general: Ivuxolimab, which targeted the costimulatory receptor OX40 (CD134), was an agonistic, fully human IgG2 monoclonal antibody. Intravenous ivuxolimab was administered to patients every 2 weeks at six dose levels: 0.01, 0.1, 0.3, 1.5, 3 and 10 mg/kg. Patients were allowed to have had prior anti-PD-1, anti-PD-L1 or anti-CTLA-4 therapy, and 40% of the dose-escalation patients had been treated with checkpoint inhibitors. Partial responses occurred in three dose-escalation patients: two with cutaneous melanoma and one with hepatocellular carcinoma. The dose-escalation cohort was roughly 80% male with a mean age of roughly 60 years, ranging from about 23 to 85. Of the 50 or so patients in dose escalation, around 19 had hepatocellular carcinoma, some 15 had melanoma, 9 had renal cell carcinoma and 9 had head and neck cancer. The paper covers the monotherapy dose-escalation part of the phase I ivuxolimab trial, which included N ≈ 57 patients. Peripheral TCRbeta sequencing was intended to test whether TCR sequence diversity was altered and clonal T-cell expansion was caused by ivuxolimab.

Patients with a history of autoimmune disease or receiving systemic immunosuppression were excluded from the trial. In every dose cohort, peripheral blood was drawn for TCR sequencing at baseline, cycle 4 day 1, and cycle 7 day 1. Samples were obtained from an open-label, multicenter, first-in-human phase I dose-escalation trial of ivuxolimab. Adults with locally advanced or metastatic melanoma, renal cell carcinoma, hepatocellular carcinoma or head and neck squamous cell carcinoma were enrolled in the trial. CD4+ and CD8+ T cells were sorted separately from peripheral blood before TCR sequencing. From cysteine to phenylalanine, the CDR3 is 13 amino acids long. Only the CDR3 region is kept as DNA, spanning 39 bases read in frame from base 1. V is cut by 8 bases and J by 3 bases, and the space between the germline ends is 11 bases. The germline V gene provides CDR1 MNHEY and CDR2 SVGAGI. General conclusions and limits of the study: At doses of 0.1 to 3.0 mg/kg, clonal expansion of both CD4+ and CD8+ blood T cells was observed from baseline to week 6. The antigen specificity of the clonally expanded peripheral T cells was not determined. Low levels of normalized T-cell clonal expansion were also seen in some patients who did not respond. In the 0.1-3.0 mg/kg groups, partial responders were among the patients with the lowest normalized peripheral clonal expansion, particularly in CD8+ T cells. After ivuxolimab, CD8+ T cells had more expanded clones than CD4+ T cells on average.

For sequencing of the TCRbeta CDR3 region, genomic DNA was extracted from the sorted cells. The immunoSEQ Assay was used for sequencing of TCRbeta CDR3 regions. TCRdb took over this immuneACCESS table, retaining in-frame rearrangements with V and J assigned. Such tables are incomplete; in checked studies, under half of the missing clones stem from an unresolved V gene, and the remainder is unexplained. This sample holds around 16,000 clones; roughly 86% were observed only once. Of the sample, over 60% is held by the ten largest clones. This chain is built from TRBV6-5 and TRBJ1-5; confidence is insufficient to name the D gene. The sequences come from CD4+ or CD8+ T cells sorted from blood, collected in a trial of the OX40 agonist ivuxolimab. This TCR was sampled from an adult with an advanced solid tumor such as melanoma, head and neck, liver or kidney cancer. The CDR3 here reads CASRAIPNQPQHF. The DNA sequence reads TGTGCCAGCCGGGCGATCCCCAATCAGCCCCAGCATTTT.